The 24 T cell receptor beta chains below were found in one sample sequenced in a study of T cells after posttransplantation cyclophosphamide. Treatment was busulfan-fludarabine conditioning, a marrow graft, and cyclophosphamide on days +3 and +4. Method: immunoSEQ multiplex PCR; TCRdb's copy keeps in-frame clones and lacks some. The top ten hold around 5% of the sample, which has about 11,000 clones, about 82% seen once. Sample: PBMCs, taken after allogeneic stem cell transplant with posttransplant cyclophosphamide. The receptors here all came from a female patient aged 50-59 years who received an allogeneic stem cell transplant from a related donor, was CMV-positive, and had no GVHD. Some of these T cells may belong to the graft donor.

The rearrangement uses TRBV19 and TRBJ2-5, with D perhaps matching TRBD1 (6 bases). Germline V gene data show CDR1 as LNHDA and CDR2 as SQIVND (reference sequence). The ends were cut back, 4 bases at V and 1 base at J, with 13 bases in the middle. CDR3 length: 15 residues. CDR3 nucleotides: TGTGCCAGTAGTACCGACACAGGGACCCAAGAGACCCAGTACTTC. Translated: CASSTDTGTQETQYF.

The chain links TRBV11-3 to TRBJ2-3; D gene uncertain. Germline V gives CDR1 SGHNT, CDR2 YENEEA. Trimming pared 5 bases from V and 0 bases from J, leaving 9 bases between. The CDR3 is 14 amino acids. The CDR3 nucleotides read TGTGCCAGCAGCACCGGGTTTAGCACAGATACGCAGTATTTT. This encodes CASSTGFSTDTQYF.

Of note for this clone: The sample carries other DNA sequences with the same CDR3. The chain carries TRBV29-1 and TRBJ2-3; D is ambiguous. CDR1 is SQVTM, CDR2 ANQGSEA, per germline. The CDR3 extends over 12 amino acids. The CDR3 DNA follows: TGCAGATTCCTGTCTAGCACAGATACGCAGTATTTT. Translating gives CRFLSSTDTQYF.

Here the CDR3 DNA reads TGTGCCAGCAGTTCGGGGGTGGGGCCTGAAGCTTTCTTT. It yields the protein CASSSGVGPEAFF. V usage is TRBV9 and J usage is TRBJ1-1, with a possible D match to TRBD1 (5 bases). The CDR3 extends over 13 amino acids. Trimming took 5 bases from V and 6 from J, leaving 14 bases between them. Germline V lookup: CDR1 SGDLS, CDR2 YYNGEE.

The chain carries TRBV7-2 and TRBJ2-7, with 7 bases lining up with TRBD2. The germline CDR1 and CDR2 sequences are SGHTA and FQGNSA. Trimming at V came to 1 base and at J to 0 bases, leaving 6 bases not matched to a gene. The length of the CDR3 is 16 residues. The CDR3, as DNA: TGTGCCAGCAGCTTAGGCCCCAGCGGGGTCTCCTACGAGCAGTACTTC. This gives the protein CASSLGPSGVSYEQYF.

V is TRBV7-9 and J is TRBJ1-1; a possible D gene is TRBD1 (5 bases). The CDR3 covers 15 residues. Germline CDR1 and CDR2: SEHNR and FQNEAQ (reference sequence). The V end was cut by 5 bases, the J end by 6 bases, with 19 bases between. The CDR3 DNA is TGTGCCAGCAGCCAATCCGACCGCGGGGGGGCTGAAGCTTTCTTT. This codes for CASSQSDRGGAEAFF.

CDR3 protein: CASSRFSRGEETQYF. In DNA, the CDR3 is TGTGCCAGCAGTCGTTTCTCGCGGGGGGAAGAGACCCAGTACTTC. The chain is built from TRBV6-5 and TRBJ2-5, with 8 bases that match TRBD2. V lost 5 bases and J lost 3; bases outside the gene matches: 8. Germline V gives CDR1 MNHEY, CDR2 SVGAGI. The CDR3 covers 15 residues.

The chain joins TRBV2 to TRBJ1-2; D is unresolved. V lost 6 bases to trimming and J lost 3 bases, with 17 bases between them. This CDR3 spans 15 amino acids. CDR1 is SNHLY and CDR2 is FYNNEI in the germline V gene. Here the CDR3 reads CASRDGSGIHYGYTF. CDR3 DNA: TGTGCCAGCAGGGACGGGTCGGGGATTCACTATGGCTACACCTTC. Variable domain in full (rest from reference TRBV2 and TRBJ1-2): EPEVTQTPSHQVTQMGQEVILRCVPISNHLYFYWYRQILGQKVEFLVSFYNNEISEKSEIFDDQFSVERPDGSNFTLKIRSTKLEDSAMYFCASRDGSGIHYGYTFGSGTRLTVV.

The genes are TRBV5-1 and TRBJ2-5; 12 bases align to TRBD1. V was pared by 6 bases and J by 5 bases, with 11 bases of the junction left unmatched. This CDR3 region has 16 residues. The germline CDR1 and CDR2 sequences are SGHRS and YFSETQ. The CDR3 loop reads CASTQGGDRGLETQYF. As DNA, the CDR3 is TGCGCCAGCACCCAAGGGGGGGACAGGGGGCTGGAGACCCAGTACTTC.

The chain joins TRBV7-9 to TRBJ2-7; D possibly corresponds to TRBD1 (7 bases). The CDR3 length is 13 residues. Trimming removed 6 bases at V and 3 bases at J, with 12 bases between. Germline loops: CDR1 SEHNR, CDR2 FQNEAQ (reference sequence). The CDR3 nucleotides read TGTGCCAGCAGTCCAGGGGGGCACTACGAGCAGTACTTC. It encodes CASSPGGHYEQYF. The full variable domain, its missing parts supplied by reference TRBV7-9 and TRBJ2-7, is DTGVSQNPRHKITKRGQNVTFRCDPISEHNRLYWYRQTLGQGPEFLTYFQNEAQLEKSRLLSDRFSAERPKGSFSTLEIQRTEQGDSAMYLCASSPGGHYEQYFGPGTRLTVT.

The gene calls are TRBV18 and TRBJ2-1, with 10 bases identical to TRBD2. The V gene end was trimmed by 6 bases and the J gene end by 7 bases; junction bases not matched to a gene: 6. Germline lookup yields CDR1 KGHSH and CDR2 LQKENI. This CDR3 region has 14 residues. Here the CDR3 DNA reads TGTGCCAGCTCCCCTAGCGGGGGCCCTAATGAGCAGTTCTTC. It codes for CASSPSGGPNEQFF.

The gene calls are TRBV6-1 and TRBJ2-3; 10 nucleotides line up with TRBD1. Per germline, CDR1 MNHNS and CDR2 SASEGT. The CDR3 covers 14 residues. V trimming: 6 bases; J trimming: 4 bases; junction bases outside the gene matches: 4. CDR3 amino acids: CASSAGQGADTQYF. Written as DNA, the CDR3 is TGTGCCAGCAGCGCAGGACAGGGGGCAGATACGCAGTATTTT.

As DNA, the CDR3 is TGTGCCAGCAGTGGCCCGACTATTTCCTACGAGCAGTACTTC. Translating it yields CASSGPTISYEQYF. The V and J genes are TRBV2 and TRBJ2-7; possibly TRBD2 for D (5 bases). The CDR3 length is 14 residues. Looked up from germline, CDR1 is SNHLY and CDR2 is FYNNEI. V was cut by 4 bases and J by 1 base, with 11 bases left in between.

The chain couples TRBV7-8 to TRBJ1-6; 7 nucleotides line up with TRBD1. The CDR3 has 17 amino acids. After removal of 1 base from V and 4 bases from J, the junction contained 7 bases not matched to a gene. Germline-derived CDR1 and CDR2 are SGHVS and FQNEAQ. The CDR3 bases are TGTGCCAGCAGCTTAGGGGCCGGGACAGCATATAATTCACCCCTCCACTTT. It codes for CASSLGAGTAYNSPLHF.

This clone was observed a handful of times. J is TRBJ2-2 and V is TRBV6-1; D unclear. Germline V gene lookup returns CDR1 MNHNS and CDR2 SASEGT. This CDR3 is 14 amino acids long. Trimming cost V 4 bases and J 1 base, with 7 bases left between them. The DNA for the CDR3 is TGTGCCAGCAGTGCCCTACGGAACACCGGGGAGCTGTTTTTT. Protein product: CASSALRNTGELFF.

The rearrangement links TRBV28 to TRBJ2-5, with a possible D match to TRBD2 (7 bases). The CDR3 loop spans 14 amino acids. V gave up 6 bases and J gave up 4 bases, with 15 bases separating them. CDR1 is MDHEN, CDR2 SYDVKM, per germline. The CDR3 loop is CASRGGGVGETQYF. CDR3 nucleotides: TGTGCCAGCAGAGGAGGGGGGGTAGGAGAGACCCAGTACTTC.

In its sample, this clone was seen once. V usage is TRBV5-1 and J usage is TRBJ2-3; 14 positions match TRBD2. Germline lookup yields CDR1 SGHRS and CDR2 YFSETQ. V dropped 4 bases and J dropped 5; count of bases not matched to a gene: 9. The CDR3 is 17 residues long. DNA of the CDR3: TGCGCCAGCAGCGATATCGGACTAGCGGGGGGAGGAGATACGCAGTATTTT. Protein product: CASSDIGLAGGGDTQYF. Full variable domain (remainder filled in from reference TRBV5-1 and TRBJ2-3): KAGVTQTPRYLIKTRGQQVTLSCSPISGHRSVSWYQQTPGQGLQFLFEYFSETQRNKGNFPGRFSGRQFSNSRSEMNVSTLELGDSALYLCASSDIGLAGGGDTQYFGPGTRLTVL.

A single count supports this clone. This chain links TRBV19 with TRBJ1-1; 11 nucleotides align to TRBD1. The germline gives CDR1 LNHDA, CDR2 SQIVND (reference sequence). The V segment lost 6 bases and the J segment 5 bases; nucleotides outside the gene matches: 2. This CDR3 has 13 residues. The CDR3 spells CASRGQGVTEAFF. The CDR3 nucleotides read TGTGCCAGTAGGGGACAGGGGGTTACTGAAGCTTTCTTT.

The rearrangement joins TRBV5-5 to TRBJ2-4; no definite D call. The CDR3 has 15 amino acids. V gave up 0 bases and J gave up 5 bases, with 12 bases separating them. Germline-derived CDR1 and CDR2 are SGHKS and YYEKEE (reference sequence). CDR3 in amino acids: CASSLVVSRQNIQYF. In DNA, the CDR3 is TGTGCCAGCAGCTTGGTTGTCTCCAGGCAAAACATTCAGTACTTC.

The genes are TRBV19 and TRBJ1-5; TRBD1 matches 9 bases. The CDR3 spans 14 residues. From germline, CDR1 is LNHDA and CDR2 SQIVND (reference sequence). Trimming cost V 3 bases and J 4 bases; bases outside gene matches: 1. The CDR3 reads CASSMTGGNQPQHF. The CDR3 DNA reads as TGTGCCAGTAGTATGACAGGGGGGAATCAGCCCCAGCATTTT.

The genes are TRBV29-1 and TRBJ2-1, with 8 bases fitting TRBD1. Trimming removed 7 bases from V and 7 bases from J; junction bases left unmatched: 9. Germline V lookup: CDR1 SQVTM, CDR2 ANQGSEA. CDR3 size: 13 residues. The CDR3, as DNA: TGCAGCGCCACTAGGACAGGGATTAATGAGCAGTTCTTC. It specifies CSATRTGINEQFF.

This chain links TRBV28 with TRBJ1-5, with unresolved D. The CDR3 loop spans 15 amino acids. The V end lost 6 bases, the J end lost 2 bases, and 14 bases lay between the germline ends. Germline V gene data show CDR1 as MDHEN and CDR2 as SYDVKM. The CDR3 sequence: CASSFGLLGNQPQHF. DNA for the CDR3: TGTGCCAGCAGCTTTGGGCTCCTGGGCAATCAGCCCCAGCATTTT.

V is TRBV6-5 and J is TRBJ1-1, with unresolved D. Per the germline V gene, CDR1 is MNHEY and CDR2 is SVGAGI. The CDR3 contains 15 residues. V lost 2 bases, J lost 0 bases, and 10 bases lay in between. The CDR3 sequence is CASSYGANLNTEAFF. CDR3 nucleotides: TGTGCCAGCAGTTACGGAGCCAACTTGAACACTGAAGCTTTCTTT.

The chain joins TRBV6-1 to TRBJ2-7; D is ambiguous. Germline V gives CDR1 MNHNS, CDR2 SASEGT. The length of the CDR3 is 10 residues. V dropped 10 bases and J dropped 4 bases, with 8 bases sitting between them. The CDR3 DNA reads as TGTGCCACCTCAGTGTACGAGCAGTACTTC. It specifies CATSVYEQYF.